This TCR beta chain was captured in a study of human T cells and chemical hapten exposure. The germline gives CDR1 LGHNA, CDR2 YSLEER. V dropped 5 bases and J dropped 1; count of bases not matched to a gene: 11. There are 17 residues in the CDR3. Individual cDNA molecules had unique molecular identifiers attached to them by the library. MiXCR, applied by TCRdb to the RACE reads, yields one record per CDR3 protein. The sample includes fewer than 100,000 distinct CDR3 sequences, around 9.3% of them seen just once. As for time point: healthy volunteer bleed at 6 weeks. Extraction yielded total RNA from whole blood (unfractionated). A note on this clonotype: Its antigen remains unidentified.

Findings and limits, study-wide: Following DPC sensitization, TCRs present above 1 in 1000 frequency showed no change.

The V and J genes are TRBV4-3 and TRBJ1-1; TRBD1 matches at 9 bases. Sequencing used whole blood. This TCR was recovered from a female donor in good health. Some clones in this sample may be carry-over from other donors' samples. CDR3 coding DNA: TGCGCCAGCAGCTCCAAGATTGTGGGACAGGGGAACACTGAAGCTTTCTTT. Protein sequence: CASSSKIVGQGNTEAFF.